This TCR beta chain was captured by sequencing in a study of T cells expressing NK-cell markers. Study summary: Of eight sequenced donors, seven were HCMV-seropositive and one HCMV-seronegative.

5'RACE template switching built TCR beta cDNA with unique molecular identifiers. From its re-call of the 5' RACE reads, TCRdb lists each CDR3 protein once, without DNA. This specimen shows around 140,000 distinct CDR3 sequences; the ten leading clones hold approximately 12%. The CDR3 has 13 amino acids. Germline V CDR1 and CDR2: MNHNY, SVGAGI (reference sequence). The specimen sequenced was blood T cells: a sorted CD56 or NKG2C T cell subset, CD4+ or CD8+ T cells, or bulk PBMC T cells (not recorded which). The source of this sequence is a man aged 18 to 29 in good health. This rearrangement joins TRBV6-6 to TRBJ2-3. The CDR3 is CASSSGPPDTQYF.